This TCR beta chain was sequenced for a study of CD8 T cells in Susac syndrome. Losses at the gene ends were 6 bases for V and 3 bases for J; bases not matched to a gene: 6. The CDR3 runs 14 residues. Germline V CDR1 and CDR2: MDHEN, SYDVKM. Random hexamers served to reverse transcribe roughly 0.45 to 1 ug RNA. TCRdb re-analysed the immunoSEQ multiplex PCR reads in MiXCR, keeping a single row per CDR3 protein. This table has about 250,000 distinct CDR3 sequences, roughly 93% appearing once. Material: CD4+ T cells from PBMCs. This sequence joins TRBV28 and TRBJ1-1; 8 nucleotides align to TRBD1. The TCR sequence derives from a human donor with multiple sclerosis. CDR3 amino acids: CASRETGEYTEAFF. CDR3 nucleotides: TGTGCCAGCAGAGAGACAGGGGAGTACACTGAAGCTTTCTTT.